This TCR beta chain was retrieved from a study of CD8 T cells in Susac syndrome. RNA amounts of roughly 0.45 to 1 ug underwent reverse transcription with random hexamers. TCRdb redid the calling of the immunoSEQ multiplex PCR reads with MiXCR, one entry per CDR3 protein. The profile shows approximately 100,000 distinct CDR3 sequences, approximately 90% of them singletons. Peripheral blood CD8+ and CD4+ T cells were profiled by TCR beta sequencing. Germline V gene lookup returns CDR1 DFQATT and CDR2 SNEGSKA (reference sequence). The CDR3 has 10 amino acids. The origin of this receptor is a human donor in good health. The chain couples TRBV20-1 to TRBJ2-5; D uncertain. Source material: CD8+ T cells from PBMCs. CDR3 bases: TGCAGCCCCTGGGCCGAGACCCAGTACTTC. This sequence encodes CSPWAETQYF.